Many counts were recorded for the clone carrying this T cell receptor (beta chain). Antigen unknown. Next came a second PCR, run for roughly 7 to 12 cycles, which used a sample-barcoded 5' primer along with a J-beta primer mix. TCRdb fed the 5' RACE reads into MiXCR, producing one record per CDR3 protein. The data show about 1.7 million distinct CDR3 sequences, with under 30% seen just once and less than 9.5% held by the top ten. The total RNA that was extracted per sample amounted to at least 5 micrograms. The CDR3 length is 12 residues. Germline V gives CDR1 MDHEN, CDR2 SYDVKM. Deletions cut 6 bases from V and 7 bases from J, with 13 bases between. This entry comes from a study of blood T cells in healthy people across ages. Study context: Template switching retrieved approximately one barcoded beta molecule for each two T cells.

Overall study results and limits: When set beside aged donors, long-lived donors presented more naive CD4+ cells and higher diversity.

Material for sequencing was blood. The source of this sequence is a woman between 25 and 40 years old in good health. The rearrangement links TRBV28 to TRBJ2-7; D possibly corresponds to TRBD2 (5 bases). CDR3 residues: CASSRTLREQYF. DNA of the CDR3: TGTGCCAGCAGCAGGACTCTTAGGGAGCAGTACTTC.